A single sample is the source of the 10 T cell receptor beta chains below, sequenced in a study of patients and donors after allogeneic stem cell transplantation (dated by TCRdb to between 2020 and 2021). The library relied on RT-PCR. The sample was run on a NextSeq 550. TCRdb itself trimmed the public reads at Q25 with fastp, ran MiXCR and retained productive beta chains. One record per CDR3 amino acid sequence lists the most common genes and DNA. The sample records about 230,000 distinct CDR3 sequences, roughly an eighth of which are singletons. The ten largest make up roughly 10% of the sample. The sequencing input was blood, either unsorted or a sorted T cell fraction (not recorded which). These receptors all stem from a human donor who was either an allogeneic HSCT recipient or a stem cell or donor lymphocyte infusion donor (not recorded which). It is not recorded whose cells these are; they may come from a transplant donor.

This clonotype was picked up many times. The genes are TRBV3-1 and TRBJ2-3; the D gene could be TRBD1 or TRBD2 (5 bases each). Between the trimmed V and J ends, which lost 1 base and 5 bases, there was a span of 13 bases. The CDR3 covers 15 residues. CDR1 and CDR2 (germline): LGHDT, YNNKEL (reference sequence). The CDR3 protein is CASSQGPGALDTQYF. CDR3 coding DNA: TGTGCCAGCAGCCAAGGGCCCGGGGCCCTAGATACGCAGTATTTT.

The CDR3 protein is CASSFPGQDTQYF. The CDR3 nucleotides are TGCGCCAGCAGCTTCCCGGGGCAAGATACGCAGTATTTT. This chain links TRBV5-1 with TRBJ2-3, with D perhaps matching TRBD1 or TRBD2 (5 bases each). This CDR3 spans 13 amino acids. V gave up 2 bases and J gave up 5 bases, with 9 bases separating them. CDR1 is SGHRS and CDR2 is YFSETQ in the germline V gene.

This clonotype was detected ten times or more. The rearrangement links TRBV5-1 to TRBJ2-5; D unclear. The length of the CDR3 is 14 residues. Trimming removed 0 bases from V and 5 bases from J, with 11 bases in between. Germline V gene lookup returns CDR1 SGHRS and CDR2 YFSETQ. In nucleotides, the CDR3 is TGCGCCAGCAGCTTGGCAGGTAGCCGGGAGACCCAGTACTTC. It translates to CASSLAGSRETQYF.

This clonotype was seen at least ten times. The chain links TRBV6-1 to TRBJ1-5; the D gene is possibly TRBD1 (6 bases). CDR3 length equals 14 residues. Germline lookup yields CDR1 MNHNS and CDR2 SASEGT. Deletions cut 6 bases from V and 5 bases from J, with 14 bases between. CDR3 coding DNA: TGTGCCAGCAGGGTTACAGGGCGCGATCAGCCCCAGCATTTT. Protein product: CASRVTGRDQPQHF.

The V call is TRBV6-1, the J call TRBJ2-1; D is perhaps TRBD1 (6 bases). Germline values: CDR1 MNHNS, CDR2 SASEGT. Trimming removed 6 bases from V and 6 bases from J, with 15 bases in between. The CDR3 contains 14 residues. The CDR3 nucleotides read TGTGCCAGCAGGCAGGGGAATCGTGGCAATGAGCAGTTCTTC. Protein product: CASRQGNRGNEQFF.

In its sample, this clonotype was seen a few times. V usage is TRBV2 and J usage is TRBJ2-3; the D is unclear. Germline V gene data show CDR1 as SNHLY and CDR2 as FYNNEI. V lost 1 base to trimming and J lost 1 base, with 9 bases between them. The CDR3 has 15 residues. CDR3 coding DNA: TGTGCCAGCAGTGAAGGGCTAGGCGGCACAGATACGCAGTATTTT. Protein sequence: CASSEGLGGTDTQYF.

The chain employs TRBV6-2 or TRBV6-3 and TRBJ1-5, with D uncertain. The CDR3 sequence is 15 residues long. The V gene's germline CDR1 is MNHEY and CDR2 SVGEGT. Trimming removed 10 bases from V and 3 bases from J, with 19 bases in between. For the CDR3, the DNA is TGTGCCACCCGAAAACAAACTACCCACAATCAGCCCCAGCATTTT. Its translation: CATRKQTTHNQPQHF.

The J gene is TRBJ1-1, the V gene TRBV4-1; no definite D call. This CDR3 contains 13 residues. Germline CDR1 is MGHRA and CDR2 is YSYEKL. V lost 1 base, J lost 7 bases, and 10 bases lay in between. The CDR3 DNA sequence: TGCGCCAGCAGCCAAGTAGGGTGGGGTGAAGCTTTCTTT. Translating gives CASSQVGWGEAFF.

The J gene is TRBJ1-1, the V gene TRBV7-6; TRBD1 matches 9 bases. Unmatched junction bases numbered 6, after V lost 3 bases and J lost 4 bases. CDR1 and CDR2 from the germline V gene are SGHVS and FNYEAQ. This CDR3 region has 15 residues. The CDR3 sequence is CASSFYRGRITEAFF. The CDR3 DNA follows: TGTGCCAGCAGCTTTTACAGGGGGCGAATCACTGAAGCTTTCTTT. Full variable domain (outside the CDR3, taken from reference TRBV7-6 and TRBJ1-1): GAGVSQSPRYKVTKRGQDVALRCDPISGHVSLYWYRQALGQGPEFLTYFNYEAQQDKSGLPNDRFSAERPEGSISTLTIQRTEQRDSAMYRCASSFYRGRITEAFFGQGTRLTVV.

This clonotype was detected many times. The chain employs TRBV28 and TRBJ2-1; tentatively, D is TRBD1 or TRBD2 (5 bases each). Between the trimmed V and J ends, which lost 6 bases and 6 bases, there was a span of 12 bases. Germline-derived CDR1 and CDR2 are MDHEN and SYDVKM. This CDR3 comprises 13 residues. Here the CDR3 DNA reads TGTGCCAGCAGCACGATGGGGGTCAATGAGCAGTTCTTC. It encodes CASSTMGVNEQFF.